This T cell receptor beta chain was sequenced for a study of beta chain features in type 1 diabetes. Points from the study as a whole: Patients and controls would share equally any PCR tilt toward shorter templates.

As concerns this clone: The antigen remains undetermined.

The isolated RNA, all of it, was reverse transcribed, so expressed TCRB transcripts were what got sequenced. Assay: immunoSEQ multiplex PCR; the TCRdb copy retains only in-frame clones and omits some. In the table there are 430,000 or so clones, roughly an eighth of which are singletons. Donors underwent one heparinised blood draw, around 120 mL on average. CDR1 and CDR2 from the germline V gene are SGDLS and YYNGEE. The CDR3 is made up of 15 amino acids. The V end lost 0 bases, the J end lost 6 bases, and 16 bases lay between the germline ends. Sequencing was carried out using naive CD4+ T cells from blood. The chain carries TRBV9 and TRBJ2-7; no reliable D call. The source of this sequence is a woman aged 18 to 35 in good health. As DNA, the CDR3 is TGTGCCAGCAGCGTAGCTGCGGAACCCCGGCTCGAGCAGTACTTC. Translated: CASSVAAEPRLEQYF.